These T cell receptor beta chains were read from a single sample in a study of shared clonotypes between healthy human individuals. Measured with immunoSEQ multiplex PCR; TCRdb has only the in-frame clones, and not every one. This table has roughly 2.6 million clones, just over 90% appearing once. The source material was naive CD4+ T cells sorted from blood. All receptors derive from a man younger than 35 in good health. CDR3s include the opening cysteine and the closing phenylalanine or tryptophan. A D gene is named only where the DNA matches it firmly. Only some rows state a clone size, as once, few, many or a class for expanded clones.

CDR3aa: CASSARDRGSETQYF
CDR3nt: TGTGCCAGCAGCGCAAGGGACAGGGGATCAGAGACCCAGTACTTC
v_gene: TRBV7-3
j_gene: TRBJ2-5
abundance: -
d_gene: TRBD1

CDR3aa: CASSFNPGTGNTIYF
CDR3nt: TGTGCCAGCAGCTTCAACCCAGGTACCGGAAACACCATATATTTT
v_gene: TRBV5-4
j_gene: TRBJ1-3
abundance: -
d_gene: -

CDR3aa: CASSLSAGGHNEQFF
CDR3nt: TGTGCCAGCAGCTTAAGTGCGGGAGGGCACAATGAGCAGTTCTTC
v_gene: TRBV7-2
j_gene: TRBJ2-1
abundance: -
d_gene: TRBD2

CDR3aa: CASRARYEQYF
CDR3nt: TGTGCCAGCAGGGCCCGGTACGAGCAGTACTTC
v_gene: TRBV25-1
j_gene: TRBJ2-7
abundance: -
d_gene: -

CDR3aa: CASRVQGASNEKLFF
CDR3nt: TGTGCCAGTAGGGTCCAGGGGGCGTCTAATGAAAAACTGTTTTTT
v_gene: TRBV19
j_gene: TRBJ1-4
abundance: -
d_gene: TRBD1

CDR3aa: CASRPPGTASYNEQFF
CDR3nt: TGTGCCAGCAGACCCCCCGGGACGGCCTCCTACAATGAGCAGTTCTTC
v_gene: TRBV7-2
j_gene: TRBJ2-1
abundance: -
d_gene: -

CDR3aa: CASSVGGAGETQYF
CDR3nt: TGTGCCAGCAGCGTAGGAGGGGCAGGAGAGACCCAGTACTTC
v_gene: TRBV9
j_gene: TRBJ2-5
abundance: once
d_gene: -

CDR3aa: CASSLDPPPTDTQYF
CDR3nt: TGTGCCAGCAGCTTAGATCCACCCCCCACAGATACGCAGTATTTT
v_gene: TRBV11-2
j_gene: TRBJ2-3
abundance: -
d_gene: -

CDR3aa: CASSQLIMGTQYF
CDR3nt: TGCGCCAGCAGCCAACTAATAATGGGGACCCAGTACTTC
v_gene: TRBV4-1
j_gene: TRBJ2-5
abundance: -
d_gene: -

CDR3aa: CASSYSRGRENTEAFF
CDR3nt: TGTGCCAGCAGCTATTCACGCGGACGGGAGAACACTGAAGCTTTCTTT
v_gene: TRBV5-4
j_gene: TRBJ1-1
abundance: -
d_gene: -

CDR3aa: CASRGPFRDTEAFF
CDR3nt: TGTGCCAGCAGGGGGCCTTTTAGGGACACTGAAGCTTTCTTT
v_gene: TRBV2
j_gene: TRBJ1-1
abundance: -
d_gene: -

CDR3aa: CASSIAAGLYNEQFF
CDR3nt: TGTGCCAGTAGTATAGCGGCAGGGTTGTACAATGAGCAGTTCTTC
v_gene: TRBV19
j_gene: TRBJ2-1
abundance: -
d_gene: -

CDR3aa: CAISGLGETQYF
CDR3nt: TGTGCCATCAGCGGGCTAGGGGAGACCCAGTACTTC
v_gene: TRBV10-3
j_gene: TRBJ2-5
abundance: -
d_gene: -

CDR3aa: CAIRQGGGEKLFF
CDR3nt: TGTGCCATCAGACAGGGTGGTGGTGAAAAACTGTTTTTT
v_gene: TRBV10-3
j_gene: TRBJ1-4
abundance: -
d_gene: -

CDR3aa: CASSVLGDNSPLHF
CDR3nt: TGTGCCAGCAGCGTACTTGGGGATAATTCACCCCTCCACTTT
v_gene: TRBV9
j_gene: TRBJ1-6
abundance: few
d_gene: -

CDR3aa: CASSPSRDRGLYEQYF
CDR3nt: TGTGCCAGCAGCCCAAGCCGGGACAGGGGGCTCTACGAGCAGTACTTC
v_gene: TRBV7-9
j_gene: TRBJ2-7
abundance: -
d_gene: TRBD1

CDR3aa: CASNRDQGSYEQYF
CDR3nt: TGCGCCAGCAACCGGGACCAGGGCTCCTACGAGCAGTACTTC
v_gene: TRBV5-1
j_gene: TRBJ2-7
abundance: -
d_gene: -

CDR3aa: CASSHGLAGGYNEQFF
CDR3nt: TGTGCCAGCAGTCACGGACTAGCGGGTGGGTACAATGAGCAGTTCTTC
v_gene: TRBV27
j_gene: TRBJ2-1
abundance: -
d_gene: TRBD2

CDR3aa: CAWELDRGYHEQYF
CDR3nt: TGTGCCTGGGAATTGGACAGGGGATACCACGAGCAGTACTTC
v_gene: TRBV30
j_gene: TRBJ2-7
abundance: -
d_gene: TRBD1

CDR3aa: CASSSGLVTHTQYF
CDR3nt: TGTGCCAGCAGTTCAGGACTGGTTACGCATACGCAGTATTTT
v_gene: TRBV6-5
j_gene: TRBJ2-3
abundance: -
d_gene: -

CDR3aa: CASSQEMIQGSQAGSPLHF
CDR3nt: TGCGCCAGCAGCCAAGAAATGATTCAGGGAAGCCAAGCGGGGTCACCCCTCCACTTT
v_gene: TRBV4-3
j_gene: TRBJ1-6
abundance: -
d_gene: -

CDR3aa: CASSLGQGVSYTEAFF
CDR3nt: TGCGCCAGCAGCTTAGGACAGGGAGTTTCGTACACTGAAGCTTTCTTT
v_gene: TRBV5-1
j_gene: TRBJ1-1
abundance: -
d_gene: TRBD1